This passage covers 8 T cell receptor beta chains from one sample sequenced in a study of cytomegalovirus exposure and HLA in healthy donors. Both 60 Vbeta primers and 13 Jbeta primers went into the PCR. Profiling relied on immunoSEQ multiplex PCR, and the TCRdb table lists in-frame clones only, not all of them. The listing contains roughly 190,000 clones. Sequenced sample: PBMCs. The source of these receptors is a man younger than 40 in good health and CMV-seronegative.

The chain joins TRBV19 to TRBJ1-5; D remains ambiguous. The germline V gene encodes CDR1 LNHDA and CDR2 SQIVND (reference sequence). This CDR3 contains 13 residues. The V end lost 7 bases, the J end lost 7 bases, and 14 bases lay between the germline ends. CDR3 in amino acids: CASTPGLRQPQHF. CDR3 nucleotides: TGTGCCAGTACACCGGGTTTGCGCCAGCCCCAGCATTTT. Full variable domain (outside the CDR3, taken from reference TRBV19 and TRBJ1-5): DGGITQSPKYLFRKEGQNVTLSCEQNLNHDAMYWYRQDPGQGLRLIYYSQIVNDFQKGDIAEGYSVSREKKESFPLTVTSAQKNPTAFYLCASTPGLRQPQHFGDGTRLSIL.

The rearrangement links TRBV4-1 to TRBJ2-7; no reliable D call. Germline V CDR1 and CDR2: MGHRA, YSYEKL. The V end lost 1 base, the J end lost 5 bases, and 18 bases lay between the germline ends. CDR3 size: 16 residues. The CDR3 DNA follows: TGCGCCAGCAGCCAAGGTATTCGTTTCGGAGAGGACGAGCAGTACTTC. Protein product: CASSQGIRFGEDEQYF.

The rearrangement links TRBV6-5 to TRBJ1-5, with TRBD1 matching 10 bases. Germline CDR1 reads MNHEY; CDR2 reads SVGAGI. The CDR3 sequence is 16 residues long. The V gene end was trimmed by 4 bases and the J gene end by 3 bases; junction bases not matched to a gene: 6. DNA of the CDR3: TGTGCCAGCAGTTCTTGGACAGGGGGGGCCAATCAGCCCCAGCATTTT. Translating gives CASSSWTGGANQPQHF.

The rearrangement uses TRBV5-1 and TRBJ2-1, with TRBD2 matching over 13 bases. CDR1 and CDR2 from the germline V gene are SGHRS and YFSETQ. The CDR3 extends over 15 amino acids. Trimming removed 0 bases from V and 10 bases from J; junction bases left unmatched: 4. Here the CDR3 DNA reads TGCGCCAGCAGCTTGGATTCGACTAGCGGGGGGGAGCAGTTCTTC. Translation gives CASSLDSTSGGEQFF.

This chain joins TRBV29-1 and TRBJ1-1; possible D gene TRBD1, 5 bases. The CDR3 sequence is 13 residues long. Germline loops: CDR1 SQVTM, CDR2 ANQGSEA. The V end was cut by 2 bases, the J end by 4 bases, with 11 bases between. The CDR3 protein is CSVETLGGTEAFF. CDR3 coding DNA: TGCAGCGTTGAAACGTTGGGGGGCACTGAAGCTTTCTTT. Using reference TRBV29-1 and TRBJ1-1 for the parts outside the CDR3, the full variable domain is SAVISQKPSRDICQRGTSLTIQCQVDSQVTMMFWYRQQPGQSLTLIATANQGSEATYESGFVIDKFPISRPNLTFSTLTVSNMSPEDSSIYLCSVETLGGTEAFFGQGTRLTVV.

The J gene is TRBJ2-1, the V gene TRBV5-1, with 9 positions matching TRBD2. V lost 3 bases, J lost 9 bases, and 13 bases stayed unmatched. CDR3 size: 16 residues. Germline loops: CDR1 SGHRS, CDR2 YFSETQ. The CDR3 bases are TGCGCCAGCAGCTGGGGTCCTAGCGGGGAGACACGTGAGCAGTTCTTC. It is translated as CASSWGPSGETREQFF.

The chain links TRBV27 to TRBJ2-5; 7 bases line up with TRBD2. Germline-derived CDR1 and CDR2 are MNHEY and SMNVEV (reference sequence). V dropped 2 bases and J dropped 2; count of bases not matched to a gene: 2. CDR3 length: 14 amino acids. CDR3 protein: CASSLRGSQETQYF. In DNA form, the CDR3 reads TGTGCCAGCAGTTTACGCGGGAGTCAAGAGACCCAGTACTTC.

This sequence joins TRBV10-3 and TRBJ2-3, with 14 nucleotides matching TRBD2. CDR3 size: 17 residues. Germline V CDR1 and CDR2: ENHRY, SYGVKD. J was trimmed by 2 bases and V by 2 bases; bases with no gene match: 3. Written as DNA, the CDR3 is TGTGCCATCAGTGAGGGACTAGCGGGAGGATCCACAGATACGCAGTATTTT. Translated, it gives CAISEGLAGGSTDTQYF.